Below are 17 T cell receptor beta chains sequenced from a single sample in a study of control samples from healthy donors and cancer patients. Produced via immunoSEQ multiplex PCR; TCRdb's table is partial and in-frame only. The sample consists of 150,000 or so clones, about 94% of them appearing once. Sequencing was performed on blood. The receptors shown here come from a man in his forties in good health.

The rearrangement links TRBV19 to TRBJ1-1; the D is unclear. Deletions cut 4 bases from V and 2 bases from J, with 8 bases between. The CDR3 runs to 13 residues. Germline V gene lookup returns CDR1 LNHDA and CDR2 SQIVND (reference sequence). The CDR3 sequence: CASSNRENTEAFF. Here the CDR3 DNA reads TGTGCCAGTAGTAATAGGGAAAACACTGAAGCTTTCTTT.

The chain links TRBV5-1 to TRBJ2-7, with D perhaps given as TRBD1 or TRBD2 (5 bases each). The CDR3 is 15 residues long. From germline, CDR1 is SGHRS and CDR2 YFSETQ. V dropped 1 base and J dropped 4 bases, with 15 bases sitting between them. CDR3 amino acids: CASSLMRGGKYEQYF. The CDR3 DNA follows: TGCGCCAGCAGCTTGATGAGGGGTGGCAAATACGAGCAGTACTTC.

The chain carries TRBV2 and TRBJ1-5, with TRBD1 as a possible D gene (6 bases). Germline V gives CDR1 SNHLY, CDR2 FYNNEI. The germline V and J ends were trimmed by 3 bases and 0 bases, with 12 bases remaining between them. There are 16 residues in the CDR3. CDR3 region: CASSDRTVYSNQPQHF. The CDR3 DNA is TGTGCCAGCAGTGACAGGACAGTATATAGCAATCAGCCCCAGCATTTT.

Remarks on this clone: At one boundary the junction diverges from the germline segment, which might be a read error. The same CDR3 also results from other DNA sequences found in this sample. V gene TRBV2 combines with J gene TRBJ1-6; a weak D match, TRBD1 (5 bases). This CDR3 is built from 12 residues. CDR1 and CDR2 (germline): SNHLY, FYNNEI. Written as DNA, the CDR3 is TGCGCCAGCAGTGAAGGGGATTCACCCCTCCACTTT. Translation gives CASSEGDSPLHF.

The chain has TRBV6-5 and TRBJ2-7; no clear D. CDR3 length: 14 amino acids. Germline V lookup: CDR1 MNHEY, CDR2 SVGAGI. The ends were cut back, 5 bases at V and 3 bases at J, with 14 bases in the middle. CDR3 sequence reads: CASSPAPTRYEQYF. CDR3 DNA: TGTGCCAGCAGTCCAGCCCCGACCCGCTACGAGCAGTACTTC.

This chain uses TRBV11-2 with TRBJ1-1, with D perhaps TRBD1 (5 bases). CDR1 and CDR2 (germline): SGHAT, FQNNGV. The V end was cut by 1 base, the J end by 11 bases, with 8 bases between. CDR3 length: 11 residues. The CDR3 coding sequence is TGTGCCAGCAGCTTAGGCGGGGCGGCTTTCTTT. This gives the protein CASSLGGAAFF.

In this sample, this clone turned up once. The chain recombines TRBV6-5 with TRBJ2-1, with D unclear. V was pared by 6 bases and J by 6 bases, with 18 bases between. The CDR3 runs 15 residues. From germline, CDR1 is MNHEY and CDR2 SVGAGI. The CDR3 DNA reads TGTGCCAGCAGGGGGTTAGCTGGGGTTGTCAATGAGCAGTTCTTC. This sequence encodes CASRGLAGVVNEQFF.

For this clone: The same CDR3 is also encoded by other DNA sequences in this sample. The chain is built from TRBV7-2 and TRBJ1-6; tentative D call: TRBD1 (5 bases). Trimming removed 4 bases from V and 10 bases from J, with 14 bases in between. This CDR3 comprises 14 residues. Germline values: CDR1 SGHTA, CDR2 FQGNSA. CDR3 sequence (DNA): TGTGCCAGCAGCTGGACGACAGAAGGGTCACCCCTCCACTTT. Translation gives CASSWTTEGSPLHF.

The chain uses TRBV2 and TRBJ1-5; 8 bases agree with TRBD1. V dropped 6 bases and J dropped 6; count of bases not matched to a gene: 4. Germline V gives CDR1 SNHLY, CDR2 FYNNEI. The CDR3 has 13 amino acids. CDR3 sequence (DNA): TGTGCCAGCAGAGGACAGGGCGGTCAGCCCCAGCATTTT. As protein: CASRGQGGQPQHF.

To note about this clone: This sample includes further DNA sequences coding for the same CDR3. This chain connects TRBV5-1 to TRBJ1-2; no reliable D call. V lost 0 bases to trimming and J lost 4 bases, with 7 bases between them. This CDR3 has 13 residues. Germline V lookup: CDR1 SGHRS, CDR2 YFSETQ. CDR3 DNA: TGCGCCAGCAGCTTGGACCTCGGCTATGGCTACACCTTC. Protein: CASSLDLGYGYTF.

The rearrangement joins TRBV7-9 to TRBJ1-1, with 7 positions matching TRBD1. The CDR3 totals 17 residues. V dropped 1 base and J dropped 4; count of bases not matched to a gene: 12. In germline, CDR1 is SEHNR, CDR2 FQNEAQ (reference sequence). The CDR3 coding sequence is TGTGCCAGCAGCTTAGTGGGACACAGGGGCGGATTCACTGAAGCTTTCTTT. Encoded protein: CASSLVGHRGGFTEAFF.

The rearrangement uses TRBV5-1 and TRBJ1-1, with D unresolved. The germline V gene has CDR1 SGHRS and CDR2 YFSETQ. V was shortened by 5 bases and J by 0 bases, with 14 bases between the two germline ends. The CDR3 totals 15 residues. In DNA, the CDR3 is TGCGCCAGCAGACAACAACAGACCATGAACACTGAAGCTTTCTTT. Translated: CASRQQQTMNTEAFF.

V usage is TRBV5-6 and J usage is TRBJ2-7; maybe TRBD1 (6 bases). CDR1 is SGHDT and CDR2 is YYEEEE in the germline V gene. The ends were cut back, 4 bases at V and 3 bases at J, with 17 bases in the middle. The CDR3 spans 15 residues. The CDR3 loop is CASSPFALQGYEQYF. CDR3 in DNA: TGTGCCAGCAGCCCTTTTGCCTTACAGGGCTACGAGCAGTACTTC.

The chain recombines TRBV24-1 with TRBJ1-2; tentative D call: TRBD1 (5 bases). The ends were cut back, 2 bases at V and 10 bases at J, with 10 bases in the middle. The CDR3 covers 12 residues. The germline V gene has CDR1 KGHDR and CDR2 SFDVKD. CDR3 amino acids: CATSDSGRDYTF. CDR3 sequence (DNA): TGTGCCACCAGTGATTCGGGCAGGGACTACACCTTC.

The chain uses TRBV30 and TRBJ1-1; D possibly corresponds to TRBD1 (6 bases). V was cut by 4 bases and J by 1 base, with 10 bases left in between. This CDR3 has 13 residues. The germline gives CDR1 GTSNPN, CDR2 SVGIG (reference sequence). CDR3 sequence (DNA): TGTGCCTGGACGGGGGGGCAGAACACTGAAGCTTTCTTT. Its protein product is CAWTGGQNTEAFF.

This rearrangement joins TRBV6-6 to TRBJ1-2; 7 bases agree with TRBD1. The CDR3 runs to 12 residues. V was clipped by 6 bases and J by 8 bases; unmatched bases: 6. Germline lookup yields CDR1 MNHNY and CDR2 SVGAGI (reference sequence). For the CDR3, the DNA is TGTGCCAGCAGCCCGACAGGGATCGGCTACACCTTC. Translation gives CASSPTGIGYTF.

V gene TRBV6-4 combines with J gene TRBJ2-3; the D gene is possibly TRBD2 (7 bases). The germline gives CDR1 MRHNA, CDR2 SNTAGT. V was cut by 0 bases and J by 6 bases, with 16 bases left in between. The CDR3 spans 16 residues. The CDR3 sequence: CASSDSTGGAVDTQYF. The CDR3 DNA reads TGTGCCAGCAGTGACTCGACTGGGGGGGCTGTGGATACGCAGTATTTT.